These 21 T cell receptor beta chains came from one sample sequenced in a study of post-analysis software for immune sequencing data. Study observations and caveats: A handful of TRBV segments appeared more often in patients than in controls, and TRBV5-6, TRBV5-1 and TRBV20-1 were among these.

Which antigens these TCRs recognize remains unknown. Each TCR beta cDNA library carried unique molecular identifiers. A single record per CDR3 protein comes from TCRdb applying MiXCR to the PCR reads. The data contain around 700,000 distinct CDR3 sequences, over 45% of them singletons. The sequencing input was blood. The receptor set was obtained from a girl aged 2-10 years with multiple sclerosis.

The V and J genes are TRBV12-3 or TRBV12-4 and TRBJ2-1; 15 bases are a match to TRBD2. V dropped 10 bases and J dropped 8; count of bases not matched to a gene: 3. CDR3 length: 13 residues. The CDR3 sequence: CAIRTSGRDEQFF. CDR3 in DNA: TGTGCCATCAGGACTAGCGGGAGGGATGAGCAGTTCTTC.

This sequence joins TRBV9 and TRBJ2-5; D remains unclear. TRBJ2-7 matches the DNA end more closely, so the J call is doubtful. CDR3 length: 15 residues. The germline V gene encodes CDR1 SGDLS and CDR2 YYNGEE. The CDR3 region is CASSVGAGELYEQYF. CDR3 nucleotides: TGTGCCAGCAGCGTAGGGGCAGGAGAATTGTACGAGCAGTACTTC.

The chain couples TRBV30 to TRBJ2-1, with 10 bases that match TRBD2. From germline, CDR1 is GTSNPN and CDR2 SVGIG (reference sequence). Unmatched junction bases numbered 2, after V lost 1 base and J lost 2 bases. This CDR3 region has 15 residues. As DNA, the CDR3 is TGTGCCTGGAGTGCTACTAGCGGGACCTACAATGAGCAGTTCTTC. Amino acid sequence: CAWSATSGTYNEQFF. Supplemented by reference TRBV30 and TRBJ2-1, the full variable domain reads SQTIHQWPATLVQPVGSPLSLECTVEGTSNPNLYWYRQAAGRGLQLLFYSVGIGQISSEVPQNLSASRPQDRQFILSSKKLLLSDSGFYLCAWSATSGTYNEQFFGPGTRLTVL.

CDR3 amino acids: CASSPGQGNVRLAFF. CDR3 DNA: TGCGCCAGCAGCCCGGGACAGGGAAATGTCCGGTTGGCTTTCTTT. The rearrangement links TRBV5-1 to TRBJ1-1; 9 nucleotides agree with TRBD1. The germline CDR1 and CDR2 sequences are SGHRS and YFSETQ. CDR3 size: 15 residues. V gave up 4 bases and J gave up 11 bases; unmatched junction bases: 15.

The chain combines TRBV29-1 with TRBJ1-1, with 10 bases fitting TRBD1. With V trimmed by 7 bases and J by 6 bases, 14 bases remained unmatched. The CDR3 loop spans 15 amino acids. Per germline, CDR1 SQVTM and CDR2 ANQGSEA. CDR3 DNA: TGCAGCGCCCATCCGACAGGGGGCCCGGGCGCTGAAGCTTTCTTT. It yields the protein CSAHPTGGPGAEAFF.

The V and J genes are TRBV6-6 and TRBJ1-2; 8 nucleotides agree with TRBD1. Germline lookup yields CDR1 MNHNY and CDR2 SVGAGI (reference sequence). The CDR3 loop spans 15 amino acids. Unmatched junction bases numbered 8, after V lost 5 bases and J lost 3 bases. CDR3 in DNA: TGTGCCAGCAGTCCTCAGGGGGCAATCCACTATGGCTACACCTTC. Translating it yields CASSPQGAIHYGYTF.

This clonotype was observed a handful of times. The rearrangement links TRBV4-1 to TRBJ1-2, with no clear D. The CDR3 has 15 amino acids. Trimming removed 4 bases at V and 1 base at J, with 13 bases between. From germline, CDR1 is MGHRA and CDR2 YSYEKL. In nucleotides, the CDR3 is TGCGCCAGCAGCCCCACCTTGAGGGATAACTATGGCTACACCTTC. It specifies CASSPTLRDNYGYTF.

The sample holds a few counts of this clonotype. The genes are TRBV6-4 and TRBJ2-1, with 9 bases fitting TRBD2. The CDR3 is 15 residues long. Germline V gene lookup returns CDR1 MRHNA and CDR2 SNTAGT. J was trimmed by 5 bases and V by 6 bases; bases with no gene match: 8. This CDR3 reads CASSFIAGVNNEQFF. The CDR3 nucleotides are TGTGCCAGCAGCTTCATAGCGGGGGTAAACAATGAGCAGTTCTTC.

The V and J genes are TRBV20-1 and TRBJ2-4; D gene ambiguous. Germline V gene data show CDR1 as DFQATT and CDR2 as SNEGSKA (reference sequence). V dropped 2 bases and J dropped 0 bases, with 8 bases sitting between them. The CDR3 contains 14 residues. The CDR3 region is CSARPLLAKNIQYF. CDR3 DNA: TGCAGTGCTAGACCCCTACTAGCCAAAAACATTCAGTACTTC.

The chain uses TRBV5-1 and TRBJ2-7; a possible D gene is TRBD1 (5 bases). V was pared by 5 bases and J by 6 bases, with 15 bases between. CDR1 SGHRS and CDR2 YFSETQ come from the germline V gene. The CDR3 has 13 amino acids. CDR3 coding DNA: TGCGCCAGCAGTGAGACACCAGGGTTCGAGCAGTACTTC. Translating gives CASSETPGFEQYF.

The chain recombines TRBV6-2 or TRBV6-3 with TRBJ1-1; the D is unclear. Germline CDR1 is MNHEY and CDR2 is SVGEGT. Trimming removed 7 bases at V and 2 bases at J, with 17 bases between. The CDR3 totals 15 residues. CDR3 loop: CASTTSVGINTEAFF. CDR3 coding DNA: TGTGCCAGCACCACATCGGTCGGTATTAACACTGAAGCTTTCTTT.

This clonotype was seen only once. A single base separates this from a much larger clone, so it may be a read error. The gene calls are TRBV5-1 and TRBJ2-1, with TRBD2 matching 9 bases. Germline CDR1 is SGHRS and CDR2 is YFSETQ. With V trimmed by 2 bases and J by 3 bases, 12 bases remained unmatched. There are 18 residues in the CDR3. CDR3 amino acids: CASSFPAGGSGFYNEQFF. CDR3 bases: TGCGCCAGCAGCTTCCCAGCGGGAGGATCGGGTTTCTACAATGAGCAGTTCTTC.

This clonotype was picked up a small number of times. In nucleotides, the CDR3 is TGCGCCAGCAGCCAAACCAACACCGAACGCGGCTACACCTTC. As protein: CASSQTNTERGYTF. V and J are TRBV4-1 and TRBJ1-2; D is ambiguous. Trimming shortened V by 2 bases and J by 8 bases, and 15 bases separated the two germline ends. Germline V gene lookup returns CDR1 MGHRA and CDR2 YSYEKL. The CDR3 covers 14 residues.

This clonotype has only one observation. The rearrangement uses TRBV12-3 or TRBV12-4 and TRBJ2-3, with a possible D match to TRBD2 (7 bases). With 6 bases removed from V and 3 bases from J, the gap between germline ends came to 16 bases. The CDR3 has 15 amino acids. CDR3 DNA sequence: TGTGCCAGCAGCAGAGCGGGACAAGGGACAGATACGCAGTATTTT. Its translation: CASSRAGQGTDTQYF.

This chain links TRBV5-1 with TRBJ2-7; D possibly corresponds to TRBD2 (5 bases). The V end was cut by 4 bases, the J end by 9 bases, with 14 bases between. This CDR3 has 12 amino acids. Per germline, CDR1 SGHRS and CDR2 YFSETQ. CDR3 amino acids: CASSPDFSSQYF. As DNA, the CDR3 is TGCGCCAGCAGCCCGGACTTCTCCTCGCAGTACTTC.

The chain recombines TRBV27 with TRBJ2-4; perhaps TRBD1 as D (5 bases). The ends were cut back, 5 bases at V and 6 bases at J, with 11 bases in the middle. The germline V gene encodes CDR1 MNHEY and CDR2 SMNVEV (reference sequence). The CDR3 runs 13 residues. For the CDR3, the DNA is TGTGCCAGCAGTATAGGGGTCGTAAACATTCAGTACTTC. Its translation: CASSIGVVNIQYF.

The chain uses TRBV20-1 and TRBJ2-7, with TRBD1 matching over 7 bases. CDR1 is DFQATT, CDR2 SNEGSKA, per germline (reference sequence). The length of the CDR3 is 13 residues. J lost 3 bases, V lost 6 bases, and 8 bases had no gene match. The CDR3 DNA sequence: TGCAGTGCCAGACAGGGAAGGGGCTACGAGCAGTACTTC. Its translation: CSARQGRGYEQYF.

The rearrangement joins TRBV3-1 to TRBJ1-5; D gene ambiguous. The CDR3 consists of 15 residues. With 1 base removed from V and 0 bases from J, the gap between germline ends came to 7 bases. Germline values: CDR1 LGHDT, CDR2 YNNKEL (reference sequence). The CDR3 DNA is TGTGCCAGCAGCCAAGGCGGTGATAGCAATCAGCCCCAGCATTTT. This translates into CASSQGGDSNQPQHF.

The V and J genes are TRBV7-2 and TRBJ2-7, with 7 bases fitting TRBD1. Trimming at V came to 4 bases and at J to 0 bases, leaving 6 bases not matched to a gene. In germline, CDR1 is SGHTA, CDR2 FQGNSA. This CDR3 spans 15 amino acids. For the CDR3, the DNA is TGTGCCAGCAGCTCACCCGACAGGGCCTCCTACGAGCAGTACTTC. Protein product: CASSSPDRASYEQYF. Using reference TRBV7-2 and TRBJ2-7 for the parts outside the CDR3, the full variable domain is GAGVSQSPSNKVTEKGKDVELRCDPISGHTALYWYRQSLGQGLEFLIYFQGNSAPDKSGLPSDRFSAERTGGSVSTLTIQRTQQEDSAVYLCASSSPDRASYEQYFGPGTRLTVT.

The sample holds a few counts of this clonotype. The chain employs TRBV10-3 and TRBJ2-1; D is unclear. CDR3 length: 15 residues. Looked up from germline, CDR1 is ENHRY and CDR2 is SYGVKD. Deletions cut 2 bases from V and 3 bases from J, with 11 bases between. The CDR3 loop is CAISEPRTLYNEQFF. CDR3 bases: TGTGCCATCAGTGAGCCCCGGACCCTCTACAATGAGCAGTTCTTC.

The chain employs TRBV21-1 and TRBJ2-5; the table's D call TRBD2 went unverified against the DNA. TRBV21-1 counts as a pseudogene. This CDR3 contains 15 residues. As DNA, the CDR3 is TGTGCCAGCAGCAAAGGAAGACTAGCCGAAGAGACCCAGTACTTC. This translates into CASSKGRLAEETQYF.